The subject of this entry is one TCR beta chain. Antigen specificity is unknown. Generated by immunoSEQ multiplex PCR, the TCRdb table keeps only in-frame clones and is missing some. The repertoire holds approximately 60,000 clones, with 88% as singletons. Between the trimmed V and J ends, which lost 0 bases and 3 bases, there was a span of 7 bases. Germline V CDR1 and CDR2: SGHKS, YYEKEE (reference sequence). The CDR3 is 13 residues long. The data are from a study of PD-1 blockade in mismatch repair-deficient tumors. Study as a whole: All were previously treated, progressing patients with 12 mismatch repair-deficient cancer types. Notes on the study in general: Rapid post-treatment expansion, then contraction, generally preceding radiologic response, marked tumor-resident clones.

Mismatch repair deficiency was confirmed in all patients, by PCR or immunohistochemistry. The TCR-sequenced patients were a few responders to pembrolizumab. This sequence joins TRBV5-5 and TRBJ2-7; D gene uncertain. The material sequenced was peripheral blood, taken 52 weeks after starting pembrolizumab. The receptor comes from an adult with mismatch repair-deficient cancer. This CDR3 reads CASSLEAGYEQYF. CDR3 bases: TGTGCCAGCAGCTTGGAGGCAGGCTACGAGCAGTACTTC. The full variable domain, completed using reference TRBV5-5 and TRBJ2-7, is DAGVTQSPTHLIKTRGQQVTLRCSPISGHKSVSWYQQVLGQGPQFIFQYYEKEERGRGNFPDRFSARQFPNYSSELNVNALLLGDSALYLCASSLEAGYEQYFGPGTRLTVT.